A selection of T cell receptor beta chains follows, all from one sample in a study of T and B cells in COVID-19 patients. TCRdb reanalysed the multiplex PCR reads using MiXCR and keeps one entry per CDR3 protein. Here the sample spans more than 7,000 distinct CDR3 sequences, 35% to 50% being singletons. Sequencing was done on a sample of blood. The origin of the receptors is a human donor who had recovered from COVID-19. Both conserved end residues are part of each CDR3. The order of the fields is CDR3 protein, CDR3 DNA, D gene, V gene, J gene, clone size. The D gene is left open where the match is weak. Size is omitted from some rows. Given values are once, few, many or a class for expanded clones.

CDR3aa: CASSSVGEQFF; CDR3nt: TGTGCCAGCAGTTCAGTGGGTGAGCAGTTCTTC; d_gene: NA; v_gene: TRBV12-3/TRBV12-4; j_gene: TRBJ2-1; abundance: NA
CDR3aa: CASRGTGELFF; CDR3nt: TGTGCCAGTAGGGGCACCGGGGAGCTGTTTTTT; d_gene: NA; v_gene: TRBV19; j_gene: TRBJ2-2; abundance: medium-sized
CDR3aa: CASSYQLGQPQHF; CDR3nt: TGTGCCAGCAGTTACCAACTAGGGCAGCCCCAGCATTTT; d_gene: NA; v_gene: TRBV6-5; j_gene: TRBJ1-5; abundance: NA
CDR3aa: CASTQGQGIGSTDTQYF; CDR3nt: TGTGCCAGCACCCAAGGACAGGGAATAGGTAGCACAGATACGCAGTATTTT; d_gene: TRBD1; v_gene: TRBV27; j_gene: TRBJ2-3; abundance: NA
CDR3aa: CASSQDRQADTGELFF; CDR3nt: TGTGCCAGCAGCCAAGATCGACAGGCCGACACCGGGGAGCTGTTTTTT; d_gene: NA; v_gene: TRBV4-2; j_gene: TRBJ2-2; abundance: NA
CDR3aa: CASSSAGSSKTDTQYF; CDR3nt: TGTGCCAGCAGTTCCGCCGGGTCCTCCAAAACAGATACGCAGTATTTT; d_gene: NA; v_gene: TRBV6-6; j_gene: TRBJ2-3; abundance: few
CDR3aa: CAWSGDSNYGYTF; CDR3nt: TGTGCCTGGAGTGGGGACAGTAACTATGGCTACACCTTC; d_gene: TRBD1; v_gene: TRBV30; j_gene: TRBJ1-2; abundance: NA
CDR3aa: CASSQQTGPLFF; CDR3nt: TGTGCCAGTAGCCAACAAACAGGGCCACTGTTTTTT; d_gene: NA; v_gene: TRBV19; j_gene: TRBJ2-2; abundance: medium-sized
CDR3aa: CASSFNTEAFF; CDR3nt: TGTGCCAGCAGTTTCAACACTGAAGCTTTCTTT; d_gene: NA; v_gene: TRBV12-3/TRBV12-4; j_gene: TRBJ1-1; abundance: NA
CDR3aa: CASSLDRADSPLHF; CDR3nt: TGTGCCAGCAGCTTGGACAGGGCGGATTCACCCCTCCACTTT; d_gene: TRBD1; v_gene: TRBV11-3; j_gene: TRBJ1-6; abundance: NA
CDR3aa: CASSPWRGDYLASEQYF; CDR3nt: TGTGCCAGCAGCCCTTGGCGGGGGGACTACCTAGCCAGCGAGCAGTACTTC; d_gene: TRBD2; v_gene: TRBV6-2/TRBV6-3; j_gene: TRBJ2-7; abundance: NA
CDR3aa: CAINLDRDGPMFF; CDR3nt: TGTGCCATCAACCTCGACAGGGATGGACCTATGTTCTTC; d_gene: TRBD1; v_gene: TRBV10-3; j_gene: TRBJ2-1; abundance: once
CDR3aa: CASKPLGASNQPQHF; CDR3nt: TGTGCCAGTAAACCCCTGGGGGCTAGCAATCAGCCCCAGCATTTT; d_gene: NA; v_gene: TRBV19; j_gene: TRBJ1-5; abundance: NA
CDR3aa: CASMTPGSSYEQYF; CDR3nt: TGTGCCAGCATGACGCCCGGGAGCTCCTACGAGCAGTACTTC; d_gene: NA; v_gene: TRBV6-1; j_gene: TRBJ2-7; abundance: few
CDR3aa: CASSRGQNYGYTF; CDR3nt: TGTGCCAGTAGTAGGGGACAGAACTATGGCTACACCTTC; d_gene: TRBD1; v_gene: TRBV19; j_gene: TRBJ1-2; abundance: NA
CDR3aa: CASSYSGPDRADTQYF; CDR3nt: TGTGCCAGCAGTTACTCGGGACCGGACAGGGCGGATACGCAGTATTTT; d_gene: TRBD1; v_gene: TRBV6-5; j_gene: TRBJ2-3; abundance: NA
CDR3aa: CASSPGGAAQYF; CDR3nt: TGTGCCAGCAGCCCCGGGGGGGCTGCGCAGTATTTT; d_gene: TRBD2; v_gene: TRBV5-5; j_gene: TRBJ2-3; abundance: NA
CDR3aa: CASSLVTSGRLGEQYF; CDR3nt: TGTGCCAGCAGCCTTGTAACTAGCGGGAGGTTGGGCGAGCAGTACTTC; d_gene: TRBD2; v_gene: TRBV27; j_gene: TRBJ2-7; abundance: few
CDR3aa: CAISEYDRGSYNEQFF; CDR3nt: TGTGCCATCAGTGAGTACGACAGGGGCTCCTACAATGAGCAGTTCTTC; d_gene: TRBD1; v_gene: TRBV10-3; j_gene: TRBJ2-1; abundance: NA
CDR3aa: CASSYSRQTSSYNSPLHF; CDR3nt: TGTGCCAGCAGTTACTCGAGGCAGACGAGCTCCTATAATTCACCCCTCCACTTT; d_gene: NA; v_gene: TRBV6-5; j_gene: TRBJ1-6; abundance: NA
CDR3aa: CATKVAGLVDTQYF; CDR3nt: TGTGCCACCAAGGTAGCGGGTTTGGTTGATACGCAGTATTTT; d_gene: TRBD2; v_gene: TRBV6-2/TRBV6-3; j_gene: TRBJ2-3; abundance: few
CDR3aa: CASSSLGRTTDTQYF; CDR3nt: TGTGCCAGCAGTTCGCTGGGTCGGACCACAGATACGCAGTATTTT; d_gene: NA; v_gene: TRBV12-3/TRBV12-4; j_gene: TRBJ2-3; abundance: NA
CDR3aa: CASSSRTSGGWNEQFF; CDR3nt: TGTGCCAGCTCATCAAGGACTAGCGGGGGGTGGAATGAGCAGTTCTTC; d_gene: TRBD2; v_gene: TRBV18; j_gene: TRBJ2-1; abundance: NA
CDR3aa: CASSLVTGVAGETQYF; CDR3nt: TGTGCCAGCAGCTTGGTGACGGGGGTGGCCGGGGAGACCCAGTACTTC; d_gene: NA; v_gene: TRBV5-4; j_gene: TRBJ2-5; abundance: once
CDR3aa: CASSPRWGTLYGYTF; CDR3nt: TGTGCCAGCAGCCCACGGTGGGGGACCCTCTATGGCTACACCTTC; d_gene: NA; v_gene: TRBV5-6; j_gene: TRBJ1-2; abundance: NA
CDR3aa: CASSTQLETQYF; CDR3nt: TGTGCCAGCAGCACCCAACTGGAGACCCAGTACTTC; d_gene: NA; v_gene: TRBV28; j_gene: TRBJ2-5; abundance: NA
CDR3aa: CASSLGQGWNSPLHF; CDR3nt: TGTGCCAGCAGCTTAGGGCAGGGGTGGAATTCACCCCTCCACTTT; d_gene: NA; v_gene: TRBV7-6; j_gene: TRBJ1-6; abundance: NA
CDR3aa: CASSRQGPNTEAFF; CDR3nt: TGTGCCAGCTCCCGACAGGGCCCTAACACTGAAGCTTTCTTT; d_gene: TRBD1; v_gene: TRBV18; j_gene: TRBJ1-1; abundance: NA